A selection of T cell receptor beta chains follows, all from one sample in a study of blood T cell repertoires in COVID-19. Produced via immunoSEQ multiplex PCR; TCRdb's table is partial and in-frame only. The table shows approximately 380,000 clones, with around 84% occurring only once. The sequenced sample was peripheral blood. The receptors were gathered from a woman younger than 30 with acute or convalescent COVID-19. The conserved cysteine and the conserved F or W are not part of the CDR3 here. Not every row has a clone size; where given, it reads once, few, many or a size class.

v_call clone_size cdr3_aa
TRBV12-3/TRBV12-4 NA ASSLGWNSPLH
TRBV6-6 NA ASRTGPLNTGELF
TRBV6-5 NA ASSYSGTGTSPLH
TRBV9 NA ASSPEGRGYNEQF
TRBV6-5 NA ASSFRLDDAGELF
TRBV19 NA ASIGTAEMNTEAF
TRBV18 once ASSGDDRAAYYGYT
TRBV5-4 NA ASSLGTTRNSYGYT
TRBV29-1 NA SVEQGTYGYT
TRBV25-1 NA ASREQGRPGETQY
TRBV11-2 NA ASSLGLLETQY
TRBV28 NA ASSHDRVRQPQH
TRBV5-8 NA ASLIRGHETQY
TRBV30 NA ALFPPHPGTLNSPLH
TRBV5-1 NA ASRHTGLAGAVFMYNEQF
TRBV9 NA ASSVGKGQSTDTQY
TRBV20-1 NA SASLPGQNYGYT
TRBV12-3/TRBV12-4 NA ASGGGLGNTIY
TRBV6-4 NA ASSERAGGGQPQH
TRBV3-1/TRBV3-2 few ASSQYGRAYGYT
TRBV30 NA AWSVSQFDEKLF
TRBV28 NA ASSFVTAGGPQH
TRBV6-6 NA ASSHAWGTGITEAF